The rows below give T cell receptor beta chains drawn from one sample of a study of CD8+ T cells in alopecia areata. TCRdb's table, derived via immunoSEQ multiplex PCR, lists solely in-frame clones and lacks some. Here the sample spans about 140,000 clones, roughly nine tenths being singletons. The sample consisted of CD8+ T cells sorted from blood, taken at week 4, from a patient treated with tofacitinib. The receptor set was obtained from a human donor with alopecia areata. The CDR3 runs from the conserved cysteine through the conserved F or W. Each record gives: clone size, J gene, D gene, V gene, CDR3 DNA, CDR3 protein. The D gene is left open where the match is weak. Only part of the rows carry a size: once, few, many, or a class if the clone is expanded.

once,TRBJ2-1,TRBD2,TRBV7-9,TGTGCCAGCAGCACTCGGACTAGACATACCCCTTACAATGAGCAGTTCTTC,CASSTRTRHTPYNEQFF
NA,TRBJ2-1,NA,TRBV7-9,TGTGCCAGCAGCTTAGAATCCAATGAGCAGTTCTTC,CASSLESNEQFF
NA,TRBJ1-1,TRBD1,TRBV27,TGTGCCAGCAGTCCACACCTACGCGGAGGGACAGTGGAAACTGAAGCTTTCTTT,CASSPHLRGGTVETEAFF
NA,TRBJ2-5,NA,TRBV27,TGTGCCAGCAGTTTAGTGGGAGAAGAGACCCAGTACTTC,CASSLVGEETQYF
NA,TRBJ2-1,NA,TRBV25-1,TGTGCCAGCGGGCCCATGGGAGGCTCCTACAATGAGCAGTTCTTC,CASGPMGGSYNEQFF
NA,TRBJ2-7,NA,TRBV5-1,TGCGCCAGCAGCTTGGTCGTCAGAGGATGCTACGAGCAGTACTTC,CASSLVVRGCYEQYF
NA,TRBJ2-7,NA,TRBV6-5,TGTGCCAGCAGGCCCGGGGCCTCCTACGAGCAGTACTTC,CASRPGASYEQYF
NA,TRBJ1-3,NA,TRBV6-5,TGTGCCAGCAGAAGGCAGAGCTCTGGAAACACCATATATTTT,CASRRQSSGNTIYF
NA,TRBJ1-1,TRBD1,TRBV19,TGTGCCAGTAGTATGGGGGACAGGGGTAACACTGAAGCTTTCTTT,CASSMGDRGNTEAFF
NA,TRBJ2-7,NA,TRBV30,TGTGCCTGGAGTGACCGGACGGGAGCTATTTACGAGCAGTACTTC,CAWSDRTGAIYEQYF
NA,TRBJ1-1,NA,TRBV18,TGTGCCAGCTCACCCATCACCGCTGAAGCTTTCTTT,CASSPITAEAFF
NA,TRBJ2-1,NA,TRBV29-1,TGCAGCGTTGACCCCGGGACCGAGCAGTTCTTC,CSVDPGTEQFF
NA,TRBJ2-7,NA,TRBV29-1,TGCAGCGTTGTTTTAGTGGGGACTGACGAGCAGTACTTC,CSVVLVGTDEQYF
NA,TRBJ1-2,NA,TRBV7-9,TGTGCCAGCAGCTTACCCCTTTCACGGGAAGCCACCTTC,CASSLPLSREATF
once,TRBJ1-5,NA,TRBV29-1,TGCAGCGTTGAATCGGGGGCCAATCAGCCCCAGCATTTT,CSVESGANQPQHF
NA,TRBJ2-1,NA,TRBV9,TGTGCCAGCAGCGTAGCAGGTGCCTACAATGAGCAGTTCTTC,CASSVAGAYNEQFF
NA,TRBJ1-2,NA,TRBV27,TGTGCCAGCAGTTTCCTCGGACAGCCCTATGGCTACACCTTC,CASSFLGQPYGYTF
few,TRBJ1-1,NA,TRBV27,TGTGCCAGCAAACAAGGAGGCAGGGGCGCTGAAGCTTTCTTT,CASKQGGRGAEAFF
few,TRBJ2-6,NA,TRBV2,TGTGCCAGCAGTGGTTGGCGACAGGCCTCTGGGGCCAACGTCCTGACTTTC,CASSGWRQASGANVLTF
NA,TRBJ2-1,NA,TRBV29-1,TGCAGCGTTTCCCCAGGAGGGAGCTCCTACAATGAGCAGTTCTTC,CSVSPGGSSYNEQFF
few,TRBJ2-5,TRBD1,TRBV29-1,TGCAGCGTTGACCGCCCCAGGGGGCAAGAGACCCAGTACTTC,CSVDRPRGQETQYF